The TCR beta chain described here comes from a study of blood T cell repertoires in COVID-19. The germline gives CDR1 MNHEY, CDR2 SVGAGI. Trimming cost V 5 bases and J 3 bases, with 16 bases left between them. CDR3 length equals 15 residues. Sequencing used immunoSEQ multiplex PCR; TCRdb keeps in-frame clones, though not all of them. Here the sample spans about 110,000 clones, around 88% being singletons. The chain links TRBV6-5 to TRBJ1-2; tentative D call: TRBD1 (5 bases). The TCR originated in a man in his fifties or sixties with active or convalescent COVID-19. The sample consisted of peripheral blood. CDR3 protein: CASSPALTEYYGYTF. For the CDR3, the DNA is TGTGCCAGCAGTCCAGCATTGACAGAATACTATGGCTACACCTTC.